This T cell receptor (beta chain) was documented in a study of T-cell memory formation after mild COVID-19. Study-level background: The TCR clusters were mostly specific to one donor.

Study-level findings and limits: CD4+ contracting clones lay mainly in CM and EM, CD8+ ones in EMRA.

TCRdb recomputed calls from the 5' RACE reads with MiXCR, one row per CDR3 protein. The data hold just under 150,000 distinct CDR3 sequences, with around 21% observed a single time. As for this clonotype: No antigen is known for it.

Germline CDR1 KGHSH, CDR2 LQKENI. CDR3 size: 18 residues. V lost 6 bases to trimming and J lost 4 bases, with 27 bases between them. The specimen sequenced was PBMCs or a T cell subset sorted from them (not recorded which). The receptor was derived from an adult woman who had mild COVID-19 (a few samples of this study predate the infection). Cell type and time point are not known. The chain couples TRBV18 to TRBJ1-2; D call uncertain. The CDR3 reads CASSQTPISERFAYGYTF. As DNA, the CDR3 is TGTGCCAGCTCCCAAACACCAATTTCAGAAAGGTTTGCCTATGGCTACACCTTC.